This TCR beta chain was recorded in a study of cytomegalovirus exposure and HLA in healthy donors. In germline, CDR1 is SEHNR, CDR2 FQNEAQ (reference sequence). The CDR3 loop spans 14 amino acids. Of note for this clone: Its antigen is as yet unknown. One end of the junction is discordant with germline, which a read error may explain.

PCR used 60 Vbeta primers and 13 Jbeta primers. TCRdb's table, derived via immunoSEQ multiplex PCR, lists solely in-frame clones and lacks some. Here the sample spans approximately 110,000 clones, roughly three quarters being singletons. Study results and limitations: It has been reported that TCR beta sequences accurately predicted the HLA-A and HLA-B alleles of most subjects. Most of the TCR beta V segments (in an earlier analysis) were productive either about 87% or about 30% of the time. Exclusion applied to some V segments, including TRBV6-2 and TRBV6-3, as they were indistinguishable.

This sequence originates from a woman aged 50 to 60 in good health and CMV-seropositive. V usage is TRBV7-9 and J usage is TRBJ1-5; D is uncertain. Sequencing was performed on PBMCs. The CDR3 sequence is CSSSSGKGNQPQHF. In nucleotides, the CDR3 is TGTTCCAGCAGCTCCGGGAAAGGAAATCAGCCCCAGCATTTT.